The T cell receptor beta chain described here comes from a study of blood T cell repertoires in COVID-19. On the study more broadly: Donors in the United States, Italy and Spain gave samples during acute or convalescent COVID-19.

Assay used: immunoSEQ multiplex PCR; TCRdb lists only in-frame clones, some missing. Here the sample spans over 150,000 clones, roughly 80% being singletons. Enrollment of patients from Seattle took place during active infection, with longitudinal follow-up. The germline gives CDR1 LGHNA, CDR2 YNFKEQ. Trimming left V 4 bases short and J 6 bases short, with 10 bases between. CDR3 length: 14 amino acids. The sequence derives from a woman in her 70s with COVID-19, enrolled during active disease. The sequencing sample was made of peripheral blood. The chain carries TRBV4-2 and TRBJ1-6, with unresolved D. The CDR3 here is CASSPERSNSPLHF. The DNA of the CDR3 is TGTGCCAGCAGCCCCGAGAGAAGTAATTCACCCCTCCACTTT.